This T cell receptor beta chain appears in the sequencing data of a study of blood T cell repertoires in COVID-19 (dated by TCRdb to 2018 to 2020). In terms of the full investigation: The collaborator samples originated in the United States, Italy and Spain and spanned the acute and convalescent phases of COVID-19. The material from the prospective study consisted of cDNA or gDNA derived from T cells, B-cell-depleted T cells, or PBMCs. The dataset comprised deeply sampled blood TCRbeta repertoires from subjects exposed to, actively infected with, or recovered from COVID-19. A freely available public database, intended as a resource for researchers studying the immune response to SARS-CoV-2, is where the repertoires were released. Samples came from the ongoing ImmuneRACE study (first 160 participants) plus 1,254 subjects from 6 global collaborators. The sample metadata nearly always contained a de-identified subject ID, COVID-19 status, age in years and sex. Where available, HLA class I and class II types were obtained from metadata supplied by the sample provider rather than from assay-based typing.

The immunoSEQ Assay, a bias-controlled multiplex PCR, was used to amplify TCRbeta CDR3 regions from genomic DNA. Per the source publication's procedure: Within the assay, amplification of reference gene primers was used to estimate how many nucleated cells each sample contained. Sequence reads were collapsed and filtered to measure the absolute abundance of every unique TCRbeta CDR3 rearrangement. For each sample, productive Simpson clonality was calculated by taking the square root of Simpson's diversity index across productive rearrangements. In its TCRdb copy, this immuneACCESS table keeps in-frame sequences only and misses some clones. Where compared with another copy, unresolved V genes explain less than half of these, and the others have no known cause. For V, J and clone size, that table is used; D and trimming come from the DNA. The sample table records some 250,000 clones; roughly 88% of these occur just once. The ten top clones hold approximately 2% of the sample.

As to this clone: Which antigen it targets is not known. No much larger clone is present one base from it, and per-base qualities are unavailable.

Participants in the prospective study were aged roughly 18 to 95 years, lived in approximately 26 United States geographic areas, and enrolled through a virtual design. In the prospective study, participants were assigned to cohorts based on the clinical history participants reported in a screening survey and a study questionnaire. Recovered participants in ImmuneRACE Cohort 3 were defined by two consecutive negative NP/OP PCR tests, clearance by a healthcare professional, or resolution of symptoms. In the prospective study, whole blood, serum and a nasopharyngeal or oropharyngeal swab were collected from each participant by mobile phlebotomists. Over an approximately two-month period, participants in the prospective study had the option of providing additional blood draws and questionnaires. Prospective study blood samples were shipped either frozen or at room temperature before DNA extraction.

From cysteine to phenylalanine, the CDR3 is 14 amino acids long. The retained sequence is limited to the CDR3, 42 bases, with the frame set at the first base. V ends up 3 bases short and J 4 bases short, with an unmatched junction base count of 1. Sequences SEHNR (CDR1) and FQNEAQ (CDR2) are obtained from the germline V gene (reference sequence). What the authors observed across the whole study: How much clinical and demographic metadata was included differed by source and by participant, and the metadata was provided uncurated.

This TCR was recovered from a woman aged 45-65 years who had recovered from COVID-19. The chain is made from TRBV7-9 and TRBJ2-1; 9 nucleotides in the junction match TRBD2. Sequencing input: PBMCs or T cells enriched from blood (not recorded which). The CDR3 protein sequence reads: CASSLTSGYNEQFF. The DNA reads TGTGCCAGCAGCTTGACTAGCGGATACAATGAGCAGTTCTTC.